The sequence of this TCR beta chain was determined in a study of T cells in Graves' hyperthyroidism and ophthalmopathy. The CDR3 length is 16 residues. Trimming took off 6 bases at V and 6 bases at J, with 22 bases between the two ends. At least ten counts were recorded for this clonotype. What was amplified from RNA transcripts were TCR beta CDR3 regions. First-round RT-PCR targeting the TCR CDR3 was performed with the HTBI primer set. TCRdb reanalysed the multiplex PCR reads using MiXCR and keeps one entry per CDR3 protein. The sample holds 300,000 to 400,000 distinct CDR3 sequences, 18% seen once. The sequence came from a young man with Graves' ophthalmopathy. The chain combines TRBV12-3 or TRBV12-4 with TRBJ2-3, with D perhaps TRBD2 (6 bases). Material for sequencing was blood. This CDR3 is CASSRPGLGGGDTQYF. For the CDR3, the DNA is TGTGCCAGCAGCCGACCGGGTCTGGGTGGGGGGGATACGCAGTATTTT.